This TCR beta chain was recovered during a study of OX40 agonist ivuxolimab in advanced cancers. Overall study: Mean age approximately 66 years, range 23 to 79; 82.7% male. General observations from the study: Partial responders dosed at 0.1-3.0 mg/kg displayed clonal expansion ranking among the lowest. Clonal expansion was seen in CD4+ and CD8+ blood T cells by week 6 at 0.1 to 3.0 mg/kg.

The protocol was immunoSEQ multiplex PCR, while the TCRdb copy is restricted to in-frame clones and leaves out a portion. The sample lists about 69,000 clones, roughly 90% occurring once. This CDR3 has 15 amino acids. The V gene lost 5 bases and the J gene lost 4 bases, with 17 bases spanning the gap. Germline loops: CDR1 LNHNV, CDR2 YYDKDF (reference sequence). A note on this clone: Its antigen is not known.

The specimen was CD4+ or CD8+ T cells sorted from blood, collected in a trial of the OX40 agonist ivuxolimab. The clonotype originates from an adult with an advanced solid tumor such as melanoma, head and neck, liver or kidney cancer. The chain has TRBV15 and TRBJ1-2; D not resolved. In DNA form, the CDR3 reads TGTGCCACCAGCTTGGCCGGCCGAGCTATCTATGGCTACACCTTC. It translates to CATSLAGRAIYGYTF. Full variable domain (missing parts from reference TRBV15 and TRBJ1-2): DAMVIQNPRYQVTQFGKPVTLSCSQTLNHNVMYWYQQKSSQAPKLLFHYYDKDFNNEADTPDNFQSRRPNTSFCFLDIRSPGLGDTAMYLCATSLAGRAIYGYTFGSGTRLTVV.